The clone carrying this T cell receptor beta chain was recorded once. What it recognizes is unknown. Germline V lookup: CDR1 SEHNR, CDR2 FQNEAQ (reference sequence). This CDR3 is built from 16 residues. Trimming removed 5 bases from V and 7 bases from J, with 22 bases in between. The data originate from a study of neurological immune-mediated disorders. Study-wide findings and caveats: HTLV-1-associated myelopathy showed the most TCR clonal expansion; multiple sclerosis the least, below healthy controls.

PBMCs numbering 2 million and stored at -80 C yielded the unsorted libraries. Over 200 million TCR-beta sequences from 15-18 subjects were obtained in each sequencing run. MiXCR was run by TCRdb on the 5' RACE reads, yielding one entry per CDR3 protein. The sample consists of 49,000 or so distinct CDR3 sequences, approximately 15% of them appearing once. The receptor comes from a man in his fifties or sixties in good health. The rearrangement links TRBV7-9 to TRBJ2-3; D is perhaps TRBD2 (5 bases). The sequencing sample was made of PBMCs. CDR3 coding DNA: TGTGCCAGCAGCGCCCAACTAGGGCCCAGCGTGAATACGCAGTATTTT. Protein sequence: CASSAQLGPSVNTQYF.